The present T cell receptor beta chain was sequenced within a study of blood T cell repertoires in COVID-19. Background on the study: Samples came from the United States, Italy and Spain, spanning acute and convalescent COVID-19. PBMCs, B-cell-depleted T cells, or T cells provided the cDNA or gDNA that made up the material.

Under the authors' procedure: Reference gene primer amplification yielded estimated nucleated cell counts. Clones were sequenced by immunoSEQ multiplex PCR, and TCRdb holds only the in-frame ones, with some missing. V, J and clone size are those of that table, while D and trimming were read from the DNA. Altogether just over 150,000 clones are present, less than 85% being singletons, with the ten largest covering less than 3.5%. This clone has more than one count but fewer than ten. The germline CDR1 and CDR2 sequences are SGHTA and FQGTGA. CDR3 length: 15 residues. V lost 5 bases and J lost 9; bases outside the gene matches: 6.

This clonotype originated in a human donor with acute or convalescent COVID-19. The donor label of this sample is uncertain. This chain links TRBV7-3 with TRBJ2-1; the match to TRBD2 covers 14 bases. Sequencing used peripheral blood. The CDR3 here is CASSVGTSGGREQFF. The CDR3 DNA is TGTGCCAGCAGCGTCGGGACTAGCGGGGGCCGTGAGCAGTTCTTC.